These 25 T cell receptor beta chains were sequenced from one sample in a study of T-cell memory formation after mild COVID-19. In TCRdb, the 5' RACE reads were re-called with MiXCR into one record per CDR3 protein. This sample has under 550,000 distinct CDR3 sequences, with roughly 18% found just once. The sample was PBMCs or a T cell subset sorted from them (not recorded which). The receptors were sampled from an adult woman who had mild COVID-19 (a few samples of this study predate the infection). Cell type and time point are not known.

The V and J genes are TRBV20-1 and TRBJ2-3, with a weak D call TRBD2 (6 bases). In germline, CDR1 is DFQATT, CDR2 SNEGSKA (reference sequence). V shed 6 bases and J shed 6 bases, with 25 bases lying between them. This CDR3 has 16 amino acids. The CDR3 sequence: CSAFPRLVSYRDTQYF. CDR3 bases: TGCAGTGCATTCCCCAGACTAGTCTCCTACAGGGATACGCAGTATTTT.

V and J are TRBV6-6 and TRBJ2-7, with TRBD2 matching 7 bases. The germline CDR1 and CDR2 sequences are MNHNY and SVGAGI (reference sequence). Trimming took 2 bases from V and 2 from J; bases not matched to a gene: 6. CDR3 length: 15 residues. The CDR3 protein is CASSYAQRGAYEQYF. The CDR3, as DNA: TGTGCCAGCAGTTACGCCCAGCGGGGCGCCTACGAGCAGTACTTC.

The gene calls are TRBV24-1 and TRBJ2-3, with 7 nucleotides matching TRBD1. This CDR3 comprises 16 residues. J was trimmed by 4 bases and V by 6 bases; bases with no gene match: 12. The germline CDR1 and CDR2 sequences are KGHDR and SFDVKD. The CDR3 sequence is CATSKFQQGTSDTQYF. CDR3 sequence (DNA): TGTGCCACCAGTAAATTTCAACAGGGGACCTCAGATACGCAGTATTTT.

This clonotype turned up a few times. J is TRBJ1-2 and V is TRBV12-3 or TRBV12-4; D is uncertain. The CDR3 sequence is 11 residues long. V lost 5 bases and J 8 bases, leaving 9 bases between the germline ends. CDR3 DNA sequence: TGTGCCAGCAGTGGCCAAGGAGGCTACACCTTC. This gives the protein CASSGQGGYTF.

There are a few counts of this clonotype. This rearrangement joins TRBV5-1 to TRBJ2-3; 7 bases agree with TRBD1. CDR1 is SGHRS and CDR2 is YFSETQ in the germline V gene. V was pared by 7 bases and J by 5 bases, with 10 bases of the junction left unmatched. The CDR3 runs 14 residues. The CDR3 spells CASYSPGQQDTQYF. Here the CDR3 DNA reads TGCGCCAGCTACTCTCCGGGACAGCAAGATACGCAGTATTTT.

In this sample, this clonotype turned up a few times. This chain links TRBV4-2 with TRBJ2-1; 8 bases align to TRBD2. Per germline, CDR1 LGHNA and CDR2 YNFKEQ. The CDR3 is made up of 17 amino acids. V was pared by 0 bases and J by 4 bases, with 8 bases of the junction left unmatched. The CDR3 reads CASSQDYRLAGYNEQFF. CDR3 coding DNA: TGTGCCAGCAGCCAAGATTATCGGCTAGCGGGTTACAATGAGCAGTTCTTC.

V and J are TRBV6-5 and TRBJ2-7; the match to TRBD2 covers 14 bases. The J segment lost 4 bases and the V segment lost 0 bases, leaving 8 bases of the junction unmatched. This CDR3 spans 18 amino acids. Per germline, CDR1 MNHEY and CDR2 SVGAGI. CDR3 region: CASSYSGLAGGTVYEQYF. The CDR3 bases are TGTGCCAGCAGTTACTCAGGACTAGCGGGAGGTACTGTATACGAGCAGTACTTC.

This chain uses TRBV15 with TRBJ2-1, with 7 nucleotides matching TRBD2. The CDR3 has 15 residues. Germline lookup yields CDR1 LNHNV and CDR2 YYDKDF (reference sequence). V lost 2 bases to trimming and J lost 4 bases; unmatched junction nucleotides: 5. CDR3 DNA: TGTGCCACCAGCAGAAGCGGGAAGGCTTACAATGAGCAGTTCTTC. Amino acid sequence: CATSRSGKAYNEQFF.

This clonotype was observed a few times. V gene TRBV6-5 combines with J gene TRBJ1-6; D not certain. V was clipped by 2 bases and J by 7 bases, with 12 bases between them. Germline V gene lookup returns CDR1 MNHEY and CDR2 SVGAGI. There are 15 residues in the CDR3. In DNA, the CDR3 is TGTGCCAGCAGTTACGGCAGAGGAGGCAATTCACCCCTCCACTTT. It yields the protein CASSYGRGGNSPLHF.

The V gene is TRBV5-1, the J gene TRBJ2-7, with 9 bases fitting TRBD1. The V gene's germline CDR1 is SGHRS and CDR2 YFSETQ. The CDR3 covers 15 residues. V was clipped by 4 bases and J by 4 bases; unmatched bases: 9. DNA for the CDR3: TGCGCCAGCAGCCCAACGGGACAGGGATGGTACGAGCAGTACTTC. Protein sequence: CASSPTGQGWYEQYF.

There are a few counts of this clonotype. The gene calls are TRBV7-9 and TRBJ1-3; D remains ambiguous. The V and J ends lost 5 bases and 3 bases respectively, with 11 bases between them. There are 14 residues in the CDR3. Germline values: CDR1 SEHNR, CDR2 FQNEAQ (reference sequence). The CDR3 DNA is TGTGCCAGCAGCGAGGGTGTAGATGGAAACACCATATATTTT. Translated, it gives CASSEGVDGNTIYF.

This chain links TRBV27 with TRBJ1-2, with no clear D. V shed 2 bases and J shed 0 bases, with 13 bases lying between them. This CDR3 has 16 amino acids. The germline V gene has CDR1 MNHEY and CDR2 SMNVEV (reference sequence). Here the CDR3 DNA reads TGTGCCAGCAGTTTAGGCCCTACTAATACTAACTATGGCTACACCTTC. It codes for CASSLGPTNTNYGYTF.

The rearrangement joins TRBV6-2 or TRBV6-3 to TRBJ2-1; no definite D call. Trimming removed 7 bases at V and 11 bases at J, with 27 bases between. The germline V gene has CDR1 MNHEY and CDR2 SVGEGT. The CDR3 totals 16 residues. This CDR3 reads CASTLSLPPVSTQQFF. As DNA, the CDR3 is TGTGCCAGCACCCTGAGCCTCCCCCCCGTCTCTACACAGCAGTTCTTC.

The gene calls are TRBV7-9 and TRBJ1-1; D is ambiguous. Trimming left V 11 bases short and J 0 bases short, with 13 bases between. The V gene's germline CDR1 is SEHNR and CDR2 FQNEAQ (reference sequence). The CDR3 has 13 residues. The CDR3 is CAPTGRLNTEAFF. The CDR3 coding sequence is TGTGCCCCCACCGGCAGGTTGAACACTGAAGCTTTCTTT.

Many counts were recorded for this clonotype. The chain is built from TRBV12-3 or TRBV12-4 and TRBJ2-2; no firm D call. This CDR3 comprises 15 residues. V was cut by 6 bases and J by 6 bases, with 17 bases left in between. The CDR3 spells CASRLGLRSSGELFF. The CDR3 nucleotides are TGTGCCAGCAGGCTTGGGTTGAGGAGTTCCGGGGAGCTGTTTTTT.

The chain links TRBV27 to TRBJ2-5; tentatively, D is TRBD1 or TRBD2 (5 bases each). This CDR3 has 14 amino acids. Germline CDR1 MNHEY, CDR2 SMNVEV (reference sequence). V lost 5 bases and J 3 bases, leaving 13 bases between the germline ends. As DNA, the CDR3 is TGTGCCAGCAGTCCTTGGGACGGCGAAGAGACCCAGTACTTC. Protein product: CASSPWDGEETQYF.

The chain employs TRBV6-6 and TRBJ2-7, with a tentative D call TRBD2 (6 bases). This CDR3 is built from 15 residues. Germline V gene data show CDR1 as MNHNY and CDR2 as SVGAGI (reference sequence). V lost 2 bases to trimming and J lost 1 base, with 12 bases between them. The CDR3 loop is CASSYLRAGSYEQYF. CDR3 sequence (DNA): TGTGCCAGCAGTTACCTTCGGGCGGGATCCTACGAGCAGTACTTC.

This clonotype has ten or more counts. As DNA, the CDR3 is TGTGCCAGCAGCGGACCCGGGGGGGAGCAGTACTTC. Protein product: CASSGPGGEQYF. V and J are TRBV9 and TRBJ2-7; 7 bases agree with TRBD2. The germline gives CDR1 SGDLS, CDR2 YYNGEE. The CDR3 is made up of 12 amino acids. After removal of 3 bases from V and 7 bases from J, the junction contained 4 bases not matched to a gene.

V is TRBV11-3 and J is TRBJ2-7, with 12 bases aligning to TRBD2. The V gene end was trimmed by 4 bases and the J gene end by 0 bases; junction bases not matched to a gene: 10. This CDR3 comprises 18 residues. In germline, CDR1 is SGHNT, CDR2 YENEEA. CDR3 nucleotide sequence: TGTGCCAGCAGCTCAGGGTGGACTAGCGGGATTCTCTCCTACGAGCAGTACTTC. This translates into CASSSGWTSGILSYEQYF.

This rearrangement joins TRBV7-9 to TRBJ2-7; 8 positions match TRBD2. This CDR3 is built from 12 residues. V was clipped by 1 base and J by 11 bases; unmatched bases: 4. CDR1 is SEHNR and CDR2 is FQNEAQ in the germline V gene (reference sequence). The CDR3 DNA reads TGTGCCAGCAGCTTAGTGGGGCGGGAGGAGTACTTC. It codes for CASSLVGREEYF.

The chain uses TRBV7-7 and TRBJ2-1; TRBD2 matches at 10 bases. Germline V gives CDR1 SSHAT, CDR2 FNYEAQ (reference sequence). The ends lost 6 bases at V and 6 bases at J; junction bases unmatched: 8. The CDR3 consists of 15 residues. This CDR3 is CASRTLAGGSNEQFF. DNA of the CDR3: TGTGCCAGCAGAACCTTAGCGGGGGGCAGCAATGAGCAGTTCTTC.

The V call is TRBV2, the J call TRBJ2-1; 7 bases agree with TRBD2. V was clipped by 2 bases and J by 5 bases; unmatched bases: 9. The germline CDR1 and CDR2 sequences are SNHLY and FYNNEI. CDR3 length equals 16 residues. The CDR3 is CASSERAGLPDNEQFF. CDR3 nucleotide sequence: TGTGCCAGCAGTGAACGAGCGGGACTCCCGGACAATGAGCAGTTCTTC.

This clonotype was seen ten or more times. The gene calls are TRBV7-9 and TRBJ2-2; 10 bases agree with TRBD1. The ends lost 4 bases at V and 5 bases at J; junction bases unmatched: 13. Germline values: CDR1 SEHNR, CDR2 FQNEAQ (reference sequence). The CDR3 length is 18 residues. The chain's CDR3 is CASSSYPRTGGGTGELFF. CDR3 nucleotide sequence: TGTGCCAGCAGCTCCTATCCAAGGACAGGGGGAGGTACCGGGGAGCTGTTTTTT.

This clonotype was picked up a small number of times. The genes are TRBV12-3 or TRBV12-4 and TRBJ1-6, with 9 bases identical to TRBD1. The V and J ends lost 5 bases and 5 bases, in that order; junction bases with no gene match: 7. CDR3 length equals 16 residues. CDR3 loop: CASSAGQGPNNSPLHF. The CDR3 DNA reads TGTGCCAGCAGTGCCGGACAGGGGCCGAATAATTCACCCCTCCACTTT.

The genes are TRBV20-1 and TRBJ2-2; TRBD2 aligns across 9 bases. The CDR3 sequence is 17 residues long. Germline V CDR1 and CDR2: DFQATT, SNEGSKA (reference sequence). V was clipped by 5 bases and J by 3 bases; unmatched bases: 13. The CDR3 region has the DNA TGCAGTGCTCCCCTAGGCGTAGCGGGAGAGGACACCGGGGAGCTGTTTTTT. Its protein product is CSAPLGVAGEDTGELFF.